The clone carrying this T cell receptor beta chain was counted only a few times. Its antigen remains unidentified. Trimming took off 1 base at V and 3 bases at J, with 15 bases between the two ends. CDR1 is MGHRA and CDR2 is YSYEKL in the germline V gene. The CDR3 consists of 17 residues. Patients had blood sampled at baseline and again on cycle 4 day 1 and cycle 7 day 1. This record belongs to a study of OX40 agonist ivuxolimab in advanced cancers. Turning to the study itself: Patients were infused with ivuxolimab every 2 weeks at 0.01 to 10 mg/kg. Study results and limitations: Among T cells, CD8+ cells averaged more expanded clones than CD4+ cells. Clonal expansion by week 6 occurred in CD4+ and CD8+ blood T cells (at 0.1 to 3.0 mg/kg).

Data came from immunoSEQ multiplex PCR; TCRdb stores just in-frame clones and leaves some out. Seen here are about 45,000 clones, over 65% observed once, and the top ten hold approximately 15%. The sequence was collected from an adult with an advanced solid tumor such as melanoma, head and neck, liver or kidney cancer. The chain couples TRBV4-1 to TRBJ1-4; D unresolved. This sample comprised CD4+ or CD8+ T cells sorted from blood, obtained in a trial of the OX40 agonist ivuxolimab. In DNA form, the CDR3 reads TGCGCCAGCAGCCAAGCTTTCGATTCGGGGTCTAATGAAAAACTGTTTTTT. Its translation: CASSQAFDSGSNEKLFF.